One T cell receptor beta chain is described in this entry. TCRdb's copy holds only in-frame clones and misses some; the assay was immunoSEQ multiplex PCR. This sample has 45,000 to 60,000 clones; more than 85% occur once, and the top ten carry roughly 2.5%. These data originate in a study of T cells in localized non-small cell lung cancer. The V end was cut by 4 bases, the J end by 7 bases, with 8 bases between. This CDR3 region has 13 residues. CDR1 LNHDA and CDR2 SQIVND come from the germline V gene (reference sequence). The rearrangement joins TRBV19 to TRBJ1-6; D remains unclear. The specimen comprised PBMCs, sampled before any cancer treatment. This TCR was sampled from a man between 40 and 70 years old with stage II lung adenocarcinoma. The chain's CDR3 is CASSSFGNSPLHF. The CDR3 bases are TGTGCCAGTAGTAGCTTCGGAAATTCACCCCTCCACTTT.